This T cell receptor beta chain was sequenced in a study of cytomegalovirus exposure and HLA in healthy donors. General observations from the study: According to a later analysis, TCR clusters from the first cohort tended to co-occur in the roughly 120 validation repertoires. Whilst most TCR sequences proved rare, a subset of public TCRs occurred across many donors. Among TCR beta chains, those listed as cytomegalovirus-associated numbered about 150.

About this clone: Its antigen is unknown.

Repertoires were generated with immunoSEQ multiplex PCR, while TCRdb's copy carries only in-frame clones and drops some. The sample shows about 130,000 clones, 90% of them seen only once. This CDR3 region has 15 residues. V shed 4 bases and J shed 4 bases, with 15 bases lying between them. From germline, CDR1 is SGHRS and CDR2 YFSETQ. The roughly 120-subject validation cohort, separate from the 666-subject first cohort, included the donors. The J gene is TRBJ1-3, the V gene TRBV5-1; maybe TRBD1 (6 bases). This TCR was sampled from a woman in her 30s in good health and CMV-seropositive. The material sequenced was PBMCs. The CDR3 spells CASSDPQGSGNTIYF. CDR3 DNA: TGCGCCAGCAGCGACCCCCAGGGGTCCGGAAACACCATATATTTT.